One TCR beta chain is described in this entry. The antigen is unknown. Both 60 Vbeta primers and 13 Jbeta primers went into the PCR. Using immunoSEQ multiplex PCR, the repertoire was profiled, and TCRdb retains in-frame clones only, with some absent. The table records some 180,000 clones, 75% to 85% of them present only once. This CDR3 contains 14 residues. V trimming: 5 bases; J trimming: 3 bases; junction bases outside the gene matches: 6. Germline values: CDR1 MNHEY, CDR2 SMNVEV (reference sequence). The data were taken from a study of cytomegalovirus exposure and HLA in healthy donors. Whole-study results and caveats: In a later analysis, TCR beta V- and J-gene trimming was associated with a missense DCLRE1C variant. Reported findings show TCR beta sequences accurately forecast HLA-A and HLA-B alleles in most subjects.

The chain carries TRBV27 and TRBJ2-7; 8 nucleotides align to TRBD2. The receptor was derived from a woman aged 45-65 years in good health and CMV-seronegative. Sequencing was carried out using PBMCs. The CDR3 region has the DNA TGTGCCAGCAGTCCCAAGCGGGGGAGCTACGAGCAGTACTTC. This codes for CASSPKRGSYEQYF.